The rows below give T cell receptor beta chains drawn from one sample of a study of shared clonotypes between healthy human individuals. Clones were sequenced by immunoSEQ multiplex PCR, and TCRdb holds only the in-frame ones, with some missing. The profile shows millions of clones, just over 90% of them singletons. Sequencing used naive CD4+ T cells sorted from blood. The receptors shown here come from a man younger than 35 in good health. CDR3s include the opening cysteine and the closing phenylalanine or tryptophan. D genes are given only for firm matches. Clone size is not always given. Where it is, it says once, few, many or a class for expanded clones.

clone_size: -
d_call: -
j_call: TRBJ1-1
cdr3_length: 11
v_call: TRBV20-1
cdr3_nt: TGCAGTGCTAGAGCGGACCCTGAAGCTTTCTTT
cdr3_aa: CSARADPEAFF

clone_size: -
d_call: -
j_call: TRBJ2-3
cdr3_length: 14
v_call: TRBV6-6
cdr3_nt: TGTGCCAGCAGTTACTCCTGGGAAGGGGCCATGCAGTATTTT
cdr3_aa: CASSYSWEGAMQYF

clone_size: -
d_call: TRBD1
j_call: TRBJ2-7
cdr3_length: 14
v_call: TRBV2
cdr3_nt: TGTGCCAGCAGGCGGGACAGGGGGACGAACGAGCAGTACTTC
cdr3_aa: CASRRDRGTNEQYF

clone_size: -
d_call: -
j_call: TRBJ1-1
cdr3_length: 14
v_call: TRBV2
cdr3_nt: TGTGCCAGCAGAAGGACGGACATGAACACTGAAGCTTTCTTT
cdr3_aa: CASRRTDMNTEAFF

clone_size: -
d_call: -
j_call: TRBJ2-3
cdr3_length: 14
v_call: TRBV25-1
cdr3_nt: TGTGCCAGCAGTGATTCCCTAGTCACAGATACGCAGTATTTT
cdr3_aa: CASSDSLVTDTQYF

clone_size: once
d_call: TRBD1
j_call: TRBJ1-1
cdr3_length: 14
v_call: TRBV5-8
cdr3_nt: TGTGCCAGCAGCTTAGGACAGGTGAACACTGAAGCTTTCTTT
cdr3_aa: CASSLGQVNTEAFF

clone_size: -
d_call: TRBD1
j_call: TRBJ2-3
cdr3_length: 14
v_call: TRBV30
cdr3_nt: TGTGCCTGGAGAAAAATTGACAGGGAAGATACGCAGTATTTT
cdr3_aa: CAWRKIDREDTQYF

clone_size: -
d_call: -
j_call: TRBJ2-2
cdr3_length: 15
v_call: TRBV18
cdr3_nt: TGTGCCAGCTCACCACAGTTAGTAGGAACCGGGGAGCTGTTTTTT
cdr3_aa: CASSPQLVGTGELFF

clone_size: -
d_call: -
j_call: TRBJ2-3
cdr3_length: 15
v_call: TRBV10-1
cdr3_nt: TGCGCCAGCAGTGAGTGGCGTGTGGGCACAGATACGCAGTATTTT
cdr3_aa: CASSEWRVGTDTQYF

clone_size: -
d_call: -
j_call: TRBJ2-7
cdr3_length: 13
v_call: TRBV6-6
cdr3_nt: TGTGCCAGCAGTACCCAGGGATTGGGAGAGCAGTACTTC
cdr3_aa: CASSTQGLGEQYF

clone_size: -
d_call: TRBD1
j_call: TRBJ1-1
cdr3_length: 18
v_call: TRBV15
cdr3_nt: TGTGCCACCAGCAGAGATGATCGGGACAGGGGAAAGAGGACTGAAGCTTTCTTT
cdr3_aa: CATSRDDRDRGKRTEAFF

clone_size: -
d_call: -
j_call: TRBJ2-7
cdr3_length: 15
v_call: TRBV25-1
cdr3_nt: TGTGCCAGCAGTGAAGTCGGGACAAGTTCCTACGAGCAGTACTTC
cdr3_aa: CASSEVGTSSYEQYF

clone_size: -
d_call: -
j_call: TRBJ1-6
cdr3_length: 16
v_call: TRBV2
cdr3_nt: TGTGCCAGCAGTGTCGAGGGAAGCTCCTATAATTCACCCCTCCACTTT
cdr3_aa: CASSVEGSSYNSPLHF

clone_size: -
d_call: -
j_call: TRBJ1-2
cdr3_length: 13
v_call: TRBV6-6
cdr3_nt: TGTGCCAGCAGTTTAGGGGATTTAGGCGGCTACACCTTC
cdr3_aa: CASSLGDLGGYTF

clone_size: -
d_call: -
j_call: TRBJ2-1
cdr3_length: 14
v_call: TRBV5-4
cdr3_nt: TGTGCCAGCGGAGGACCCCAGACCTACAATGAGCAGTTCTTC
cdr3_aa: CASGGPQTYNEQFF

clone_size: -
d_call: -
j_call: TRBJ2-1
cdr3_length: 15
v_call: TRBV9
cdr3_nt: TGTGCCAGCAGCTTGAGTGGCGGAGGCTACAATGAGCAGTTCTTC
cdr3_aa: CASSLSGGGYNEQFF